The 27 T cell receptor beta chains reported below all come from one sample, sequenced in a study of blood T cell repertoires in COVID-19. Produced via immunoSEQ multiplex PCR; TCRdb's table is partial and in-frame only. Here the sample spans tens of thousands of clones, around nine tenths being singletons. Sequences were obtained from peripheral blood. The receptors come from a man between 65 and 85 years old with active or convalescent COVID-19.

This chain links TRBV28 with TRBJ1-1; D is unclear. Trimming shortened V by 6 bases and J by 3 bases, and 8 bases separated the two germline ends. The CDR3 consists of 12 residues. Germline CDR1 reads MDHEN; CDR2 reads SYDVKM. The CDR3 here is CASSSSYTEAFF. The CDR3 DNA reads TGTGCCAGCAGCTCTTCGTACACTGAAGCTTTCTTT.

This chain uses TRBV4-3 with TRBJ1-3; unclear D gene. In germline, CDR1 is LGHNA, CDR2 YSLEER. The V gene lost 0 bases and the J gene lost 4 bases, with 13 bases spanning the gap. The CDR3 length is 16 residues. CDR3 coding DNA: TGCGCCAGCAGCCAAGATCTCGGGGTAATAGGAAACACCATATATTTT. Amino acids: CASSQDLGVIGNTIYF.

This chain uses TRBV4-1 with TRBJ2-2, with D maybe TRBD2 (5 bases). Deletions cut 1 base from V and 8 bases from J, with 17 bases between. Germline CDR1 is MGHRA and CDR2 is YSYEKL. The CDR3 consists of 16 residues. CDR3 loop: CASSQGSSRFPGELFF. The CDR3 nucleotides are TGCGCCAGCAGCCAAGGGTCTAGCCGCTTTCCGGGGGAGCTGTTTTTT.

This clone was seen a few times. Here the CDR3 reads CASSSGTGTGQPQHF. As DNA, the CDR3 is TGTGCCAGCAGCTCCGGGACAGGGACGGGTCAGCCCCAGCATTTT. The chain is built from TRBV5-6 and TRBJ1-5; 9 bases are shared with TRBD1. The ends lost 3 bases at V and 6 bases at J; junction bases unmatched: 7. The CDR3 length is 15 residues. Germline V lookup: CDR1 SGHDT, CDR2 YYEEEE.

The gene calls are TRBV7-2 and TRBJ1-1; 8 positions match TRBD1. The V and J ends lost 5 bases and 4 bases, in that order; junction bases with no gene match: 12. The CDR3 spans 16 residues. CDR1 is SGHTA and CDR2 is FQGNSA in the germline V gene. For the CDR3, the DNA is TGTGCCAGCAGCCCTCACCGGGGTGGACAGGGCACTGAAGCTTTCTTT. Its translation: CASSPHRGGQGTEAFF.

J is TRBJ1-4 and V is TRBV28; D unresolved. CDR3 length equals 13 residues. V lost 6 bases, J lost 16 bases, and 21 bases lay in between. Germline-derived CDR1 and CDR2 are MDHEN and SYDVKM. The CDR3 protein is CASSDLAAQEEFF. CDR3 in DNA: TGTGCCAGCAGCGACCTGGCGGCCCAAGAGGAGTTTTTT. Full variable domain (remainder filled in from reference TRBV28 and TRBJ1-4): DVKVTQSSRYLVKRTGEKVFLECVQDMDHENMFWYRQDPGLGLRLIYFSYDVKMKEKGDIPEGYSVSREKKERFSLILESASTNQTSMYLCASSDLAAQEEFFGSGTQLSVL.

The chain carries TRBV5-4 and TRBJ2-7, with TRBD2 matching over 8 bases. The CDR3 sequence is 14 residues long. CDR1 is SGHNT, CDR2 YYREEE, per germline (reference sequence). Trimming removed 4 bases from V and 0 bases from J; junction bases left unmatched: 3. The CDR3 DNA reads as TGTGCCAGCAGCCGGGGGGGCGACTCCTACGAGCAGTACTTC. This codes for CASSRGGDSYEQYF.

The CDR3 loop reads CASSLAGTGATYEQYF. Here the CDR3 DNA reads TGCGCCAGCAGCTTGGCGGGGACAGGGGCCACCTACGAGCAGTACTTC. This chain links TRBV5-1 with TRBJ2-7; 10 bases line up with TRBD1. Per the germline V gene, CDR1 is SGHRS and CDR2 is YFSETQ. The CDR3 runs 16 residues. V gave up 0 bases and J gave up 2 bases; unmatched junction bases: 5.

The chain joins TRBV19 to TRBJ1-5, with TRBD1 as a possible D gene (5 bases). V gave up 10 bases and J gave up 2 bases, with 12 bases separating them. Germline CDR1 reads LNHDA; CDR2 reads SQIVND (reference sequence). The CDR3 length is 13 residues. This chain's CDR3 is CATRGMGNQPQHF. The CDR3 DNA is TGTGCCACTCGGGGGATGGGCAATCAGCCCCAGCATTTT.

This clone was recorded only once. The chain has TRBV6-5 and TRBJ2-1; 9 bases are a match to TRBD2. Per germline, CDR1 MNHEY and CDR2 SVGAGI. The junction had 8 bases not matched to a gene; V was cut back by 4 bases and J by 7 bases. CDR3 length: 15 amino acids. The chain's CDR3 is CASSFGRSGGNEQFF. The CDR3 nucleotides read TGTGCCAGCAGTTTCGGAAGAAGCGGGGGGAATGAGCAGTTCTTC.

This chain connects TRBV18 to TRBJ1-6; possibly TRBD1 for D (5 bases). Trimming left V 2 bases short and J 9 bases short, with 14 bases between. Germline V CDR1 and CDR2: KGHSH, LQKENI. This CDR3 spans 15 amino acids. This CDR3 is CASSPYTLGGSPLHF. The CDR3 nucleotides read TGTGCCAGCTCACCATACACCCTGGGGGGTTCACCCCTCCACTTT.

The J gene is TRBJ2-7, the V gene TRBV11-2, with D possibly TRBD1 on 6 matching bases. This CDR3 contains 14 residues. Germline CDR1 reads SGHAT; CDR2 reads FQNNGV. The V gene lost 3 bases and the J gene lost 2 bases, with 11 bases spanning the gap. The CDR3 bases are TGTGCCAGCAGCTTTAGGACAGACCCCTACGAGCAGTACTTC. This codes for CASSFRTDPYEQYF.

The genes are TRBV3-1 (or the pseudogene TRBV3-2) and TRBJ2-7, with 7 positions matching TRBD2. The CDR3 totals 15 residues. Germline assignment: CDR1 LGHDT and CDR2 YNNKEL (reference sequence). Trimming cost V 2 bases and J 0 bases; bases outside gene matches: 4. The CDR3 bases are TGTGCCAGCAGCCAACTAGCGGAACACTCCTACGAGCAGTACTTC. Its translation is CASSQLAEHSYEQYF.

DNA for the CDR3: TGTGCCAGCAGCTTTAGAAACACCATATATTTT. Amino acid sequence: CASSFRNTIYF. This rearrangement joins TRBV5-6 to TRBJ1-3; no clear D. Trimming removed 2 bases from V and 5 bases from J, with 2 bases in between. CDR3 size: 11 residues. Germline V gives CDR1 SGHDT, CDR2 YYEEEE.

The chain links TRBV7-9 to TRBJ2-2; D is possibly TRBD1 (5 bases). V was clipped by 6 bases and J by 1 base, with 9 bases between them. The CDR3 is 14 residues long. Looked up from germline, CDR1 is SEHNR and CDR2 is FQNEAQ (reference sequence). This chain's CDR3 is CASRGPGNTGELFF. CDR3 coding DNA: TGTGCCAGCAGGGGGCCCGGGAACACCGGGGAGCTGTTTTTT.

This chain links TRBV5-4 with TRBJ1-1; tentative D call: TRBD1 (5 bases). Germline CDR1 is SGHNT and CDR2 is YYREEE (reference sequence). V was trimmed by 0 bases and J by 3 bases, leaving 12 bases between them. CDR3 length equals 15 residues. The CDR3 DNA sequence: TGTGCCAGCAGCTTGGTCCCGGGGGGGGACACTGAAGCTTTCTTT. Translation gives CASSLVPGGDTEAFF.

The CDR3 here is CSASRDGSFSEQFF. The CDR3, as DNA: TGCAGTGCTAGTCGGGATGGATCCTTCTCCGAGCAGTTCTTC. This chain links TRBV20-1 with TRBJ2-1; D perhaps matches TRBD2 (5 bases). This CDR3 spans 14 amino acids. Germline values: CDR1 DFQATT, CDR2 SNEGSKA (reference sequence). The germline V and J ends were trimmed by 3 bases and 10 bases, with 19 bases remaining between them.

The chain has TRBV6-1 and TRBJ1-5; D is undetermined. The CDR3 covers 13 residues. The V end lost 2 bases, the J end lost 6 bases, and 8 bases lay between the germline ends. Germline lookup yields CDR1 MNHNS and CDR2 SASEGT. CDR3 sequence: CASSEKVAQPQHF. The CDR3 DNA sequence: TGTGCCAGCAGTGAAAAAGTGGCTCAGCCCCAGCATTTT.

This chain joins TRBV7-9 and TRBJ2-2; maybe TRBD1 (6 bases). There are 16 residues in the CDR3. Per germline, CDR1 SEHNR and CDR2 FQNEAQ (reference sequence). Trimming took 6 bases from V and 5 from J, leaving 19 bases between them. The CDR3 DNA follows: TGTGCCAGCAGTCTAGGCGAAGCAGGGGTTACCGGGGAGCTGTTTTTT. As protein: CASSLGEAGVTGELFF.

The J gene is TRBJ2-7, the V gene TRBV19; 12 positions match TRBD1. Germline assignment: CDR1 LNHDA and CDR2 SQIVND (reference sequence). The junction had 9 bases not matched to a gene; V was cut back by 6 bases and J by 6 bases. This CDR3 comprises 15 residues. CDR3 sequence: CASRRGTGGRGEQYF. For the CDR3, the DNA is TGTGCCAGTAGAAGAGGGACAGGGGGCAGGGGCGAGCAGTACTTC.

This sequence joins TRBV28 and TRBJ2-7, with D tentatively TRBD1 (5 bases). The ends were cut back, 3 bases at V and 0 bases at J, with 9 bases in the middle. Per germline, CDR1 MDHEN and CDR2 SYDVKM. The CDR3 runs 14 residues. The DNA for the CDR3 is TGTGCCAGCAGTTTGTCAGGGAACTCCTACGAGCAGTACTTC. Translated: CASSLSGNSYEQYF. Drawing the rest from reference TRBV28 and TRBJ2-7, the complete variable domain is DVKVTQSSRYLVKRTGEKVFLECVQDMDHENMFWYRQDPGLGLRLIYFSYDVKMKEKGDIPEGYSVSREKKERFSLILESASTNQTSMYLCASSLSGNSYEQYFGPGTRLTVT.

V gene TRBV5-1 combines with J gene TRBJ2-1; possible D gene TRBD1, 6 bases. This CDR3 is 16 amino acids long. V was trimmed by 2 bases and J by 0 bases, leaving 12 bases between them. Germline CDR1 is SGHRS and CDR2 is YFSETQ. CDR3 residues: CASSLSTGNSYNEQFF. The CDR3 region has the DNA TGCGCCAGCAGCTTAAGCACAGGGAACTCCTACAATGAGCAGTTCTTC. Based on the CDR3 plus reference TRBV5-1 and TRBJ2-1, the full variable domain is KAGVTQTPRYLIKTRGQQVTLSCSPISGHRSVSWYQQTPGQGLQFLFEYFSETQRNKGNFPGRFSGRQFSNSRSEMNVSTLELGDSALYLCASSLSTGNSYNEQFFGPGTRLTVL.

V gene TRBV5-6 combines with J gene TRBJ2-7, with D possibly being TRBD2 (5 bases). The CDR3 is 17 amino acids. Deletions cut 1 base from V and 3 bases from J, with 20 bases between. Germline CDR1 SGHDT, CDR2 YYEEEE. The CDR3 coding sequence is TGTGCCAGCAGCTTGTTCACCGGGGTAGTACCCCTCTACGAGCAGTACTTC. Translated, it gives CASSLFTGVVPLYEQYF. The full variable domain, rest sourced from reference TRBV5-6 and TRBJ2-7, is DAGVTQSPTHLIKTRGQQVTLRCSPKSGHDTVSWYQQALGQGPQFIFQYYEEEERQRGNFPDRFSGHQFPNYSSELNVNALLLGDSALYLCASSLFTGVVPLYEQYFGPGTRLTVT.

This rearrangement joins TRBV6-6 to TRBJ1-2; 7 bases map to TRBD1. V was pared by 8 bases and J by 3 bases, with 3 bases of the junction left unmatched. This CDR3 is built from 12 residues. Germline V gives CDR1 MNHNY, CDR2 SVGAGI (reference sequence). Here the CDR3 reads CASGTGDYGYTF. The CDR3 DNA reads TGTGCCAGCGGCACAGGGGACTATGGCTACACCTTC.

This chain uses TRBV2 with TRBJ1-4, with D possibly being TRBD1 (6 bases). V lost 2 bases to trimming and J lost 6 bases, with 10 bases between them. The CDR3 length is 14 residues. Germline assignment: CDR1 SNHLY and CDR2 FYNNEI. The chain's CDR3 is CASSESGGDEKLFF. The CDR3 DNA is TGTGCCAGCAGTGAATCTGGGGGCGATGAAAAACTGTTTTTT.

This chain joins TRBV28 and TRBJ1-2; unclear D gene. The CDR3 is 14 residues long. Germline V CDR1 and CDR2: MDHEN, SYDVKM. The V end was cut by 3 bases, the J end by 2 bases, with 10 bases between. The CDR3 here is CASSLSRRNYGYTF. The CDR3 bases are TGTGCCAGCAGTTTGTCCAGGCGAAACTATGGCTACACCTTC.

Only one count was recorded for this clone. The chain uses TRBV6-5 and TRBJ2-7, with 11 bases lining up with TRBD2. Germline-derived CDR1 and CDR2 are MNHEY and SVGAGI. The CDR3 spans 15 residues. V lost 4 bases, J lost 8 bases, and 10 bases stayed unmatched. CDR3 sequence (DNA): TGTGCCAGCAGTTTCACTACTAGCGGGAGAGACAAGCAGTACTTC. Translation gives CASSFTTSGRDKQYF.